These T cell receptor beta chains were read from a single sample in a study of T cell clones after liver transplantation. Clones were read by immunoSEQ multiplex PCR, and TCRdb kept only the in-frame ones, dropping some. The sample consists of more than 65,000 clones, around 80% of them appearing once. Sequencing used CD4+ T cells from blood, obtained 12 months after liver transplant. All receptors derive from a human patient who received a liver transplant. Some of the T cells may derive from the graft donor. CDR3s include the opening cysteine and the closing phenylalanine or tryptophan.

J | V | CDR3
TRBJ2-5 | TRBV29-1 | CSVEGRTDQETQYF
TRBJ2-2 | TRBV6-6 | CASRTGTGELFF
TRBJ1-2 | TRBV4-3 | CASSQEAGSGIDGYTF
TRBJ2-7 | TRBV29-1 | CSVDRGGEQYF
TRBJ2-2 | TRBV5-4 | CASSLGLVLNTGELFF
TRBJ2-2 | TRBV5-1 | CASSLGLDPSNTGELFF
TRBJ1-2 | TRBV9 | CASSTGQGNYGYTF
TRBJ1-2 | TRBV9 | CASSGGTRGYTF
TRBJ2-1 | TRBV2 | CASSARRRRNEQFF
TRBJ2-3 | TRBV25-1 | CASSGDSTDTQYF
TRBJ2-5 | TRBV7-2 | CASSRGLAGAETQYF
TRBJ1-2 | TRBV29-1 | CSVSTGYGYTF
TRBJ1-5 | TRBV28 | CASSLDGTQPQHF
TRBJ2-5 | TRBV2 | CASSTMRGDGTQYF
TRBJ2-1 | TRBV5-1 | CASSLGQGPINEQFF
TRBJ2-5 | TRBV5-1 | CASSLGQGLWETQYF
TRBJ1-5 | TRBV27 | CASRERGTRGQPQHF
TRBJ1-1 | TRBV11-2 | CASRRQGLNTEAFF
TRBJ2-1 | TRBV5-1 | CASSFKREVYNEQFF
TRBJ1-1 | TRBV10-2 | CASRERDTEAFF
TRBJ1-1 | TRBV7-9 | CASSLEGNTEAFF
TRBJ2-5 | TRBV6-5 | CASSYRETQYF